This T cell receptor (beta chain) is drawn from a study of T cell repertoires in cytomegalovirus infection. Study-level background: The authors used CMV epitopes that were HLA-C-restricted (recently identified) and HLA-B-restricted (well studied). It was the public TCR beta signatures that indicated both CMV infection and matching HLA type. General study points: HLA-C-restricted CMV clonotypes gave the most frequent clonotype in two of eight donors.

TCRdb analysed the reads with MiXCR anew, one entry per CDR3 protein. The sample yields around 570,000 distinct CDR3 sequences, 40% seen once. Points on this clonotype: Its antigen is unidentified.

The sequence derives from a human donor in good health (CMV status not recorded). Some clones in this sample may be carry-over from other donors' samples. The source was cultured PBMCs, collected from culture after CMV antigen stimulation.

CDR3: CAISGDPGAGDGYTF. The DNA of the CDR3 is TGTGCCATCAGCGGAGACCCGGGGGCGGGTGATGGCTACACCTTC. The chain employs TRBV10-3 and TRBJ1-2, with D possibly matching TRBD1 (6 bases). The CDR3 has 15 residues. The germline V and J ends were trimmed by 6 bases and 6 bases, with 20 bases remaining between them. CDR1 ENHRY and CDR2 SYGVKD come from the germline V gene.